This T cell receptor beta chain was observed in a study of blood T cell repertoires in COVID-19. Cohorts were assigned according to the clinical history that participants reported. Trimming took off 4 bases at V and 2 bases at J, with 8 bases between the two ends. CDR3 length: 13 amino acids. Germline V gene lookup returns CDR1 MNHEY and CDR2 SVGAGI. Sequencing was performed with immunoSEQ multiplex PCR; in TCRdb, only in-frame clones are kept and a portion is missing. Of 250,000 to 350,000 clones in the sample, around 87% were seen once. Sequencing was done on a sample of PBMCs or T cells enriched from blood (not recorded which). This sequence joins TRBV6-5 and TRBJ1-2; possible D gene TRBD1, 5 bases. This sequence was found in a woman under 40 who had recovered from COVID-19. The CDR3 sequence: CASSLTDNYGYTF. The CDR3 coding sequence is TGTGCCAGCAGTTTGACAGACAACTATGGCTACACCTTC.